The 27 T cell receptor beta chains below all came from one sample that was sequenced in a study of cytomegalovirus exposure and HLA in healthy donors (dated 2017 in TCRdb). The protocol used for the library was the immunoSEQ multiplex PCR assay. TCRdb retrieved this table from immuneACCESS and kept in-frame rearrangements only. Not all clones are present; in checked studies, unresolved V genes account for under half, and no reason is known for the remainder. The sample table contains about 150,000 clones; only one count was recorded for less than 90% of them. The biggest ten clones account for about 3% of the sample. Sequencing was performed on PBMCs. Receptors originate from a woman aged 18 to 35 in good health and CMV-seropositive.

The chain joins TRBV6-5 to TRBJ1-4; the D gene is possibly TRBD1 (6 bases). This CDR3 spans 13 amino acids. CDR1 is MNHEY and CDR2 is SVGAGI in the germline V gene. Trimming left V 6 bases short and J 7 bases short, with 12 bases between. The CDR3 coding sequence is TGTGCCAGCAGAGTACAGGGTGGTGAAAAACTGTTTTTT. Translated, it gives CASRVQGGEKLFF.

The chain recombines TRBV10-3 with TRBJ1-2, with TRBD1 matching over 9 bases. The CDR3 sequence is 12 residues long. Germline CDR1 reads ENHRY; CDR2 reads SYGVKD. The V segment lost 4 bases and the J segment 7 bases; nucleotides outside the gene matches: 1. CDR3 region: CAISGQGGGYTF. The DNA for the CDR3 is TGTGCCATCAGTGGACAGGGGGGTGGCTACACCTTC.

J is TRBJ2-3 and V is TRBV7-9; 14 bases match TRBD2. The V segment lost 5 bases and the J segment 2 bases; nucleotides outside the gene matches: 9. The germline V gene has CDR1 SEHNR and CDR2 FQNEAQ (reference sequence). The CDR3 is 18 residues long. The CDR3, as DNA: TGTGCCAGCAGCGGCCCCGGGACTAGCGGGAGCGACACAGATACGCAGTATTTT. It encodes CASSGPGTSGSDTDTQYF.

J is TRBJ1-1 and V is TRBV30, with unresolved D. V was clipped by 4 bases and J by 0 bases, with 15 bases between them. From germline, CDR1 is GTSNPN and CDR2 SVGIG (reference sequence). The CDR3 spans 15 residues. The CDR3 region has the DNA TGTGCCTGGACCCGGGCGGGCAGGCTGAACACTGAAGCTTTCTTT. This codes for CAWTRAGRLNTEAFF.

The chain combines TRBV5-6 with TRBJ2-3; TRBD2 agrees at 8 bases. J was trimmed by 4 bases and V by 4 bases; bases with no gene match: 5. This CDR3 spans 14 amino acids. CDR1 and CDR2 from the germline V gene are SGHDT and YYEEEE. The CDR3 nucleotides read TGTGCCAGCAGCCCTAGCGGGCCCGCAGATACGCAGTATTTT. Its translation is CASSPSGPADTQYF. The full variable domain, in which reference TRBV5-6 and TRBJ2-3 provide the parts outside the CDR3, is DAGVTQSPTHLIKTRGQQVTLRCSPKSGHDTVSWYQQALGQGPQFIFQYYEEEERQRGNFPDRFSGHQFPNYSSELNVNALLLGDSALYLCASSPSGPADTQYFGPGTRLTVL.

V and J are TRBV27 and TRBJ1-2; the D gene is possibly TRBD1 (5 bases). Germline V gives CDR1 MNHEY, CDR2 SMNVEV (reference sequence). CDR3 length equals 14 residues. Trimming cost V 3 bases and J 7 bases, with 15 bases left between them. The CDR3 loop is CASSFGGTPRGYTF. DNA of the CDR3: TGTGCCAGCAGTTTCGGGGGGACTCCACGTGGCTACACCTTC.

This sequence joins TRBV11-1 and TRBJ2-1; 11 bases match TRBD2. The CDR3 is 15 amino acids. The V gene end was trimmed by 6 bases and the J gene end by 1 base; junction bases not matched to a gene: 2. Germline V CDR1 and CDR2: SGHAT, FQDESV (reference sequence). The CDR3 sequence is CASSRTSGSYNEQFF. The DNA of the CDR3 is TGTGCCAGCAGTCGGACTAGCGGGTCCTACAATGAGCAGTTCTTC.

This chain connects TRBV5-5 to TRBJ1-2; 10 positions match TRBD1. The CDR3 extends over 17 amino acids. J lost 4 bases, V lost 3 bases, and 12 bases had no gene match. Germline V gene lookup returns CDR1 SGHKS and CDR2 YYEKEE (reference sequence). CDR3 loop: CASSSIGGQGLGYGYTF. The CDR3 nucleotides are TGTGCCAGCAGCTCCATTGGGGGACAGGGGCTAGGCTATGGCTACACCTTC.

In its sample, this clone was seen a few times. The chain carries TRBV6-6 and TRBJ1-2; 11 bases are shared with TRBD1. V shed 4 bases, J shed 5 bases, and the junction held 9 bases outside the gene matches. The CDR3 contains 16 residues. Germline CDR1 is MNHNY and CDR2 is SVGAGI (reference sequence). The CDR3 is CASSSVSGQGAYGYTF. The CDR3 DNA is TGTGCCAGCAGTTCCGTATCTGGACAGGGGGCTTATGGCTACACCTTC.

This clone was seen only once. V gene TRBV5-1 combines with J gene TRBJ1-1; tentative D call: TRBD1 (5 bases). The CDR3 contains 12 residues. Trimming took off 4 bases at V and 6 bases at J, with 10 bases between the two ends. Germline-derived CDR1 and CDR2 are SGHRS and YFSETQ. The CDR3 sequence is CASSPTGPEAFF. The CDR3 DNA sequence: TGCGCCAGCAGCCCTACAGGTCCTGAAGCTTTCTTT.

CDR3 sequence reads: CASSLAGTSGRFYNEQFF. The CDR3 nucleotides are TGTGCCAGCAGTTTAGCGGGGACTAGCGGGAGGTTTTACAATGAGCAGTTCTTC. The V and J genes are TRBV27 and TRBJ2-1, with 15 nucleotides matching TRBD2. CDR3 size: 18 residues. Per the germline V gene, CDR1 is MNHEY and CDR2 is SMNVEV (reference sequence). Germline trimming cut 2 bases from V and 4 bases from J; bases unmatched to any gene: 6.

The chain has TRBV10-3 and TRBJ2-1; 11 bases fit TRBD1. Germline values: CDR1 ENHRY, CDR2 SYGVKD. Trimming at V came to 5 bases and at J to 3 bases, leaving 6 bases not matched to a gene. There are 16 residues in the CDR3. CDR3 in DNA: TGTGCCATCAGTCTTACCGGGACAGGGGGCTACAATGAGCAGTTCTTC. This translates into CAISLTGTGGYNEQFF.

This chain joins TRBV11-2 and TRBJ1-4, with D possibly matching TRBD1 (6 bases). Germline CDR1 and CDR2: SGHAT and FQNNGV. The V gene lost 5 bases and the J gene lost 8 bases, with 15 bases spanning the gap. This CDR3 is 14 amino acids long. CDR3 DNA: TGTGCCAGCAGCCCCTCGACAGGTTTCGAAAAACTGTTTTTT. Protein product: CASSPSTGFEKLFF.

The CDR3 sequence is CASSPGQGAYGYTF. The CDR3 DNA follows: TGTGCCAGCAGCCCTGGACAGGGGGCGTATGGCTACACCTTC. The V and J genes are TRBV7-9 and TRBJ1-2, with 11 bases fitting TRBD1. There are 14 residues in the CDR3. The trim removed 5 bases at V and 5 bases at J, leaving 4 bases unmatched. The germline V gene encodes CDR1 SEHNR and CDR2 FQNEAQ (reference sequence).

The chain couples TRBV25-1 to TRBJ2-1; 7 bases fit TRBD1. Germline loops: CDR1 MGHDK, CDR2 SYGVNS. V gave up 8 bases and J gave up 0 bases; unmatched junction bases: 7. The CDR3 is 15 amino acids. DNA of the CDR3: TGTGCCAGCTTGAAGGGGGCGAGCTCCTACAATGAGCAGTTCTTC. Protein: CASLKGASSYNEQFF. Filled out from reference TRBV25-1 and TRBJ2-1, the complete variable domain reads EADIYQTPRYLVIGTGKKITLECSQTMGHDKMYWYQQDPGMELHLIHYSYGVNSTEKGDLSSESTVSRIRTEHFPLTLESARPSHTSQYLCASLKGASSYNEQFFGPGTRLTVL.

This sequence joins TRBV10-1 and TRBJ2-7, with 7 bases identical to TRBD2. The germline V gene has CDR1 WNHNN and CDR2 SYGVQD (reference sequence). This CDR3 comprises 19 residues. Germline trimming cut 6 bases from V and 4 bases from J; bases unmatched to any gene: 24. CDR3 region: CASRKPPPAGAGSGYEQYF. In nucleotides, the CDR3 is TGCGCCAGCAGGAAACCACCCCCGGCGGGAGCCGGGTCCGGTTACGAGCAGTACTTC.

The chain employs TRBV6-5 and TRBJ1-2; a possible D gene is TRBD1 (5 bases). From germline, CDR1 is MNHEY and CDR2 SVGAGI. CDR3 length: 16 amino acids. V lost 2 bases, J lost 4 bases, and 17 bases lay in between. In DNA, the CDR3 is TGTGCCAGCAGTTACCTCGTTGGGCAGGGCAGCTATGGCTACACCTTC. It encodes CASSYLVGQGSYGYTF.

A word on this clone: A read error may produce the germline difference seen at one junction end. The V call is TRBV7-8, the J call TRBJ2-7; 8 bases map to TRBD1. There are 16 residues in the CDR3. Germline CDR1 SGHVS, CDR2 FQNEAQ. CDR3 amino acids: CASSLGVGAGGNEQYF. The CDR3 DNA follows: TGTGCCAGCAGTTTAGGGGTGGGGGCAGGGGGCAACGAGCAGTACTTC. Full variable domain (remainder filled in from reference TRBV7-8 and TRBJ2-7): GAGVSQSPRYKVAKRGQDVALRCDPISGHVSLFWYQQALGQGPEFLTYFQNEAQLDKSGLPSDRFFAERPEGSVSTLKIQRTQQEDSAVYLCASSLGVGAGGNEQYFGPGTRLTVT.

The V and J genes are TRBV7-8 and TRBJ1-4; D may be TRBD1 (5 bases). Germline loops: CDR1 SGHVS, CDR2 FQNEAQ. The CDR3 loop spans 14 amino acids. Trimming removed 4 bases from V and 7 bases from J, with 13 bases in between. The chain's CDR3 is CASSSYGGGEKLFF. CDR3 nucleotide sequence: TGTGCCAGCAGCTCCTACGGGGGGGGTGAAAAACTGTTTTTT.

The chain recombines TRBV11-3 with TRBJ2-3; D is unresolved. Trimming took 0 bases from V and 6 from J, leaving 7 bases between them. Germline values: CDR1 SGHNT, CDR2 YENEEA. This CDR3 comprises 13 residues. The DNA of the CDR3 is TGTGCCAGCAGCTTAGATGTGAGGGATACGCAGTATTTT. This encodes CASSLDVRDTQYF.

V is TRBV19 and J is TRBJ2-5; 8 nucleotides line up with TRBD1. J gave up 3 bases and V 6 bases, and 3 bases lay outside the gene matches. Germline CDR1 LNHDA, CDR2 SQIVND (reference sequence). The CDR3 totals 13 residues. CDR3 DNA sequence: TGTGCCAGTAGCCCACAGGGGGAAGAGACCCAGTACTTC. Translated, it gives CASSPQGEETQYF. Supplemented by reference TRBV19 and TRBJ2-5, the full variable domain reads DGGITQSPKYLFRKEGQNVTLSCEQNLNHDAMYWYRQDPGQGLRLIYYSQIVNDFQKGDIAEGYSVSREKKESFPLTVTSAQKNPTAFYLCASSPQGEETQYFGPGTRLLVL.

This clone was recorded a few times. The V and J genes are TRBV11-1 and TRBJ1-2; tentative D call: TRBD1 (6 bases). Germline V gene sequence: CDR1 SGHAT, CDR2 FQDESV (reference sequence). V lost 3 bases and J 6 bases, leaving 8 bases between the germline ends. This CDR3 comprises 12 residues. The CDR3 loop reads CASSLTGDGYTF. CDR3 sequence (DNA): TGTGCCAGCAGCTTGACAGGAGATGGCTACACCTTC. Based on the CDR3 plus reference TRBV11-1 and TRBJ1-2, the full variable domain is EAEVAQSPRYKITEKSQAVAFWCDPISGHATLYWYRQILGQGPELLVQFQDESVVDDSQLPKDRFSAERLKGVDSTLKIQPAELGDSAMYLCASSLTGDGYTFGSGTRLTVV.

The chain uses TRBV28 and TRBJ2-1, with 9 nucleotides matching TRBD2. The CDR3 extends over 17 amino acids. In germline, CDR1 is MDHEN, CDR2 SYDVKM. The junction had 16 bases not matched to a gene; V was cut back by 9 bases and J by 4 bases. The CDR3 region has the DNA TGTGCCAGTTGGAGTAGCGGGAGATCTTATGGGTACAATGAGCAGTTCTTC. As protein: CASWSSGRSYGYNEQFF.

The chain is built from TRBV27 and TRBJ2-7; maybe TRBD2 (6 bases). Germline CDR1 reads MNHEY; CDR2 reads SMNVEV (reference sequence). The CDR3 is 14 amino acids. Between the trimmed V and J ends, which lost 5 bases and 7 bases, there was a span of 18 bases. Here the CDR3 reads CASSAFRAAGEQYF. The DNA of the CDR3 is TGTGCCAGCAGTGCCTTTAGGGCCGCGGGAGAGCAGTACTTC.

This rearrangement joins TRBV11-3 to TRBJ2-5, with 16 bases fitting TRBD2. The CDR3 is made up of 17 amino acids. Germline V CDR1 and CDR2: SGHNT, YENEEA. V dropped 5 bases and J dropped 2; count of bases not matched to a gene: 5. CDR3 nucleotide sequence: TGTGCCAGCAGCCCGGGACTAGCGGGAGGGGATCAAGAGACCCAGTACTTC. Translated, it gives CASSPGLAGGDQETQYF.

The V gene is TRBV11-2, the J gene TRBJ2-1, with D maybe TRBD1 (6 bases). The V end lost 2 bases, the J end lost 2 bases, and 10 bases lay between the germline ends. This CDR3 contains 15 residues. The V gene's germline CDR1 is SGHAT and CDR2 FQNNGV. CDR3 nucleotide sequence: TGTGCCAGCAGCTTACAGGGGTCCCCCTACAATGAGCAGTTCTTC. Residues: CASSLQGSPYNEQFF.

The J gene is TRBJ1-1, the V gene TRBV18; D may be TRBD1 (5 bases). V was trimmed by 4 bases and J by 5 bases, leaving 14 bases between them. The germline V gene has CDR1 KGHSH and CDR2 LQKENI. The CDR3 consists of 14 residues. CDR3 protein: CASSLQDRWTEAFF. The CDR3 nucleotides read TGTGCCAGCTCACTACAGGATAGATGGACTGAAGCTTTCTTT.